The T cell receptor (beta chain) under discussion was sequenced for a study of blood T cell repertoires in COVID-19. Study as a whole: Samples taken during acute and convalescent COVID-19 were collected in the United States, Italy and Spain. T cells, B-cell-depleted T cells, or PBMCs provided the cDNA or gDNA that served as material.

Participants were placed into cohorts based on the clinical history they reported. Looked up from germline, CDR1 is LGHDT and CDR2 is YNNKEL (reference sequence). V lost 4 bases, J lost 7 bases, and 7 bases stayed unmatched. There are 15 residues in the CDR3. The authors' processing: The assay estimated nucleated cells by amplifying reference gene primers. Some clones are missing from TCRdb's copy, which holds only in-frame ones; the method was immunoSEQ multiplex PCR. V and J calls plus clone size are reproduced from that table; the DNA served to infer D and trimming. The sample consists of about 170,000 clones, roughly 80% of them appearing once.

The chain is built from TRBV3-1 (or the pseudogene TRBV3-2) and TRBJ1-6; 7 nucleotides agree with TRBD1. The origin of this receptor is a woman in her fifties or sixties who had recovered from COVID-19. Sequencing was performed on PBMCs or T cells enriched from blood (not recorded which). The CDR3 is CASSPLGQANSPLHF. The CDR3 DNA follows: TGTGCCAGCAGCCCATTAGGACAGGCCAATTCACCCCTCCACTTT.